These 5 T cell receptor beta chains were all obtained from the same sample, sequenced in a study of T cell responses to AZD1222 COVID-19 vaccine. The table came from immunoSEQ multiplex PCR; TCRdb's copy has only in-frame clones and leaves some out. The data hold more than 150,000 clones, with approximately 87% observed a single time. This sample comprised peripheral blood, obtained 28 days after the second AZD1222 dose. Receptors were obtained from an adult who received the AZD1222 COVID-19 vaccine.

This chain connects TRBV6-2 or TRBV6-3 to TRBJ1-1, with 10 bases matching TRBD1. CDR1 is MNHEY and CDR2 is SVGEGT in the germline V gene. J was trimmed by 1 base and V by 4 bases; bases with no gene match: 6. The CDR3 has 16 amino acids. CDR3: CASSSPWTGGNTEAFF. The CDR3 region has the DNA TGTGCCAGCAGTTCGCCCTGGACAGGGGGGAACACTGAAGCTTTCTTT.

This clone has more than one count but fewer than ten. This chain links TRBV5-4 with TRBJ2-1, with 10 bases fitting TRBD2. The CDR3 spans 16 residues. Germline values: CDR1 SGHNT, CDR2 YYREEE (reference sequence). Trimming at V came to 0 bases and at J to 1 base, leaving 1 base not matched to a gene. The CDR3 coding sequence is TGTGCCAGCAGCTTGGGGACTAGCGGTTCCTACAATGAGCAGTTCTTC. It codes for CASSLGTSGSYNEQFF.

This chain uses TRBV5-5 with TRBJ1-1; maybe TRBD1 (6 bases). Germline CDR1 and CDR2: SGHKS and YYEKEE (reference sequence). The CDR3 is 14 amino acids. Trimming took off 0 bases at V and 5 bases at J, with 11 bases between the two ends. The CDR3 nucleotides are TGTGCCAGCAGCTTGGGGGGGCGCGGAACTGAAGCTTTCTTT. Amino acid sequence: CASSLGGRGTEAFF.

With regard to this clone: Within the sample, other DNA sequences also encode this same CDR3. V gene TRBV5-1 combines with J gene TRBJ2-7; D is uncertain. The V end was cut by 0 bases, the J end by 0 bases, with 7 bases between. Germline V gene data show CDR1 as SGHRS and CDR2 as YFSETQ. The CDR3 consists of 14 residues. CDR3 sequence: CASSLVGGSYEQYF. As DNA, the CDR3 is TGCGCCAGCAGCTTGGTTGGCGGCTCCTACGAGCAGTACTTC.

V usage is TRBV24-1 and J usage is TRBJ2-1; D might be TRBD2 (6 bases). Trimming shortened V by 2 bases and J by 7 bases, and 11 bases separated the two germline ends. The CDR3 is made up of 14 amino acids. CDR1 KGHDR and CDR2 SFDVKD come from the germline V gene. CDR3 sequence: CATSDSTSRNEQFF. CDR3 sequence (DNA): TGTGCCACCAGTGATTCTACTAGCAGGAATGAGCAGTTCTTC.